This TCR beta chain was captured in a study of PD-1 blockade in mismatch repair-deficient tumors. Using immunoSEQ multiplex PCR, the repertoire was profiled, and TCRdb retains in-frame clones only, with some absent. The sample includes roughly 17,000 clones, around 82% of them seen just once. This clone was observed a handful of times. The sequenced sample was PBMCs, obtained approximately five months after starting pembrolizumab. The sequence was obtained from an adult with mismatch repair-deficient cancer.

The CDR3 protein is CASSIPGTVYEQYF. CDR3 nucleotides: TGTGCCAGTAGTATCCCGGGGACAGTTTACGAGCAGTACTTC. This sequence joins TRBV19 and TRBJ2-7; TRBD1 aligns across 7 bases. CDR3 length: 14 residues. The germline gives CDR1 LNHDA, CDR2 SQIVND (reference sequence). The V gene end was trimmed by 3 bases and the J gene end by 4 bases; junction bases not matched to a gene: 6.